A selection of T cell receptor beta chains follows, all from one sample in a study of blood T cells in healthy people across ages. One entry per CDR3 protein results from TCRdb running MiXCR on the 5' RACE reads. Of about 1.7 million distinct CDR3 sequences listed, 28% are singletons. Sample: blood. The receptor source for this set is a woman in her twenties or thirties in good health. Each CDR3 is given with its conserved first and last residue. A D gene is named only where the DNA matches it firmly. The size of a clone is reported for some rows only, either as once, few or many, or as a class for expanded clones.

d_gene | j_gene | v_gene | abundance | CDR3aa | CDR3nt
. | TRBJ1-6 | TRBV12-3/TRBV12-4 | few | CASSLAVSNSPLHF | TGTGCCAGCAGTTTAGCAGTCAGCAATTCACCCCTCCACTTT
TRBD2 | TRBJ2-5 | TRBV7-2 | many | CASSARTSGRGETQYF | TGTGCCAGCAGCGCCAGGACTAGCGGGAGAGGAGAGACCCAGTACTTC
. | TRBJ1-1 | TRBV9 | few | CASSVYDGTSTEAFF | TGTGCCAGCAGCGTATACGATGGAACGAGCACTGAAGCTTTCTTT
. | TRBJ2-7 | TRBV7-2 | . | CTSSLVVGSYEQYF | TGTACCAGCAGCTTAGTAGTGGGCTCCTACGAGCAGTACTTC
TRBD1 | TRBJ1-1 | TRBV29-1 | few | CSVEKAGTGGSEAFF | TGCAGCGTTGAAAAGGCCGGGACAGGGGGTTCTGAAGCTTTCTTT
TRBD2 | TRBJ2-1 | TRBV29-1 | many | CSVVKAGGMLGNEQFF | TGCAGCGTCGTAAAAGCGGGGGGGATGCTGGGCAATGAGCAGTTCTTC
. | TRBJ2-3 | TRBV18 | . | CASFPSGGDTQYF | TGTGCCAGCTTCCCAAGTGGGGGAGATACGCAGTATTTT
TRBD2 | TRBJ2-5 | TRBV20-1 | once | CSARAGSGGGETQYF | TGCAGTGCTAGAGCGGGTAGCGGGGGAGGGGAGACCCAGTACTTC
. | TRBJ1-1 | TRBV6-5 | . | CASRTPGVIAEAFF | TGTGCCAGCAGGACACCTGGGGTCATCGCTGAAGCTTTCTTT
. | TRBJ2-3 | TRBV5-6 | . | CASSLSTPDTQYF | TGTGCCAGCAGCCTGTCAACCCCAGATACGCAGTATTTT